The sequence of this T cell receptor (beta chain) was determined in a study of blood T cell repertoires in COVID-19. Study overall: Acute and convalescent COVID-19 specimens originated in the United States, Italy and Spain.

This table comes from immunoSEQ multiplex PCR, and its TCRdb copy is limited to in-frame clones, with some not included. The sample carries around 70,000 clones, roughly 84% recorded once. The CDR3 spans 18 residues. Germline V CDR1 and CDR2: MNHEY, SMNVEV (reference sequence). Trimming took off 1 base at V and 1 base at J, with 14 bases between the two ends. Sequenced sample: peripheral blood. The source is a woman of 80 years or more with active or convalescent COVID-19. The chain carries TRBV27 and TRBJ2-6; perhaps TRBD1 as D (5 bases). CDR3: CASSLWQGRLSGANVLTF. As DNA, the CDR3 is TGTGCCAGCAGTTTATGGCAGGGAAGACTTTCTGGGGCCAACGTCCTGACTTTC. Drawing the rest from reference TRBV27 and TRBJ2-6, the complete variable domain is EAQVTQNPRYLITVTGKKLTVTCSQNMNHEYMSWYRQDPGLGLRQIYYSMNVEVTDKGDVPEGYKVSRKEKRNFPLILESPSPNQTSLYFCASSLWQGRLSGANVLTFGAGSRLTVL.